Each of the 8 T cell receptor beta chains below was sequenced from the same sample in a study of T cell changes during pregnancy in multiple sclerosis. Here immunoSEQ multiplex PCR was the method, and the copy in TCRdb shows in-frame clones only, minus some. Of 46,000 or so clones listed, 85% to 90% were seen once; the top ten hold 4% to 5%. The source was peripheral blood, collected in the second trimester of pregnancy. These receptors were collected from a female donor in good health, enrolled as a control in a pregnancy study.

The chain uses TRBV11-2 and TRBJ2-2, with a possible D match to TRBD2 (5 bases). V was trimmed by 5 bases and J by 10 bases, leaving 8 bases between them. The CDR3 totals 11 residues. Germline lookup yields CDR1 SGHAT and CDR2 FQNNGV. CDR3 residues: CASSPGKELFF. As DNA, the CDR3 is TGTGCCAGCAGCCCGGGAAAGGAGCTGTTTTTT.

This chain joins TRBV15 and TRBJ1-1; 12 positions agree with TRBD1. V was clipped by 3 bases and J by 0 bases; unmatched bases: 5. The germline CDR1 and CDR2 sequences are LNHNV and YYDKDF (reference sequence). The CDR3 sequence is 17 residues long. The CDR3 nucleotides read TGTGCCACCAGCAGGAGGGACAGGGGGCGTTTGAACACTGAAGCTTTCTTT. Residues: CATSRRDRGRLNTEAFF.

This sequence joins TRBV29-1 and TRBJ2-1; possibly TRBD2 for D (5 bases). Trimming stripped 0 bases from V and 7 bases from J, with 10 bases between. CDR1 is SQVTM, CDR2 ANQGSEA, per germline. This CDR3 contains 13 residues. CDR3 loop: CSVEDLEGNEQFF. CDR3 DNA: TGCAGCGTTGAAGATTTAGAGGGAAATGAGCAGTTCTTC.

CDR3 DNA: TGTGCCAGCAGTGATCTAGGGACAGGAAACACTGAAGCTTTCTTT. Its translation is CASSDLGTGNTEAFF. The J gene is TRBJ1-1, the V gene TRBV6-1; 8 bases fit TRBD1. This CDR3 is 15 amino acids long. V was clipped by 3 bases and J by 2 bases; unmatched bases: 5. CDR1 and CDR2 from the germline V gene are MNHNS and SASEGT.

This sequence joins TRBV27 and TRBJ1-1; 7 bases map to TRBD1. Looked up from germline, CDR1 is MNHEY and CDR2 is SMNVEV (reference sequence). J was trimmed by 11 bases and V by 6 bases; bases with no gene match: 6. The CDR3 has 11 amino acids. CDR3 nucleotide sequence: TGTGCCAGCAGGGCGACAGGGAGGGCTTTCTTT. Translation: CASRATGRAFF.

In this sample, this clone turned up once. The V and J genes are TRBV10-2 and TRBJ2-3; 9 bases line up with TRBD2. CDR1 and CDR2 from the germline V gene are WSHSY and SAAADI. With 0 bases clipped from V and 1 base from J, the junction kept 2 bases outside the gene matches. CDR3 size: 16 residues. The CDR3 DNA reads TGCGCCAGCAGTGAGTCCGGCGGGGGGGGCACAGATACGCAGTATTTT. Translating it yields CASSESGGGGTDTQYF.

The chain is built from TRBV7-9 and TRBJ2-5, with TRBD2 as a possible D gene (5 bases). CDR1 is SEHNR, CDR2 FQNEAQ, per germline (reference sequence). V dropped 3 bases and J dropped 5 bases, with 10 bases sitting between them. This CDR3 comprises 13 residues. CDR3 loop: CASSFGGWETQYF. CDR3 bases: TGTGCCAGCAGCTTTGGAGGCTGGGAGACCCAGTACTTC.

In its sample, this clone was seen a few times. V usage is TRBV30 and J usage is TRBJ2-7, with TRBD1 identical over 8 bases. This CDR3 contains 15 residues. CDR1 and CDR2 (germline): GTSNPN, SVGIG (reference sequence). The junction had 21 bases not matched to a gene; V was cut back by 5 bases and J by 12 bases. The DNA for the CDR3 is TGTGCCTGGGACAGGGGTTCTGTACGGCGGGACGGCGGGTACTTC. Protein sequence: CAWDRGSVRRDGGYF.